These T cell receptor beta chains were read from a single sample in a study of identical twins. TCRdb processed the 5' RACE reads anew with MiXCR; each CDR3 protein has one entry. Of about 570,000 distinct CDR3 sequences listed, just under 10% were seen once; the top ten hold approximately 3%. These sequences were also reported in another study, on yellow fever vaccine responses in identical twins.

The sequenced material came from PBMCs. The receptor set was obtained from a woman aged 18-29 years in good health. Both conserved end residues are part of each CDR3. A D gene is named only where the DNA matches it firmly. Clone size is stated in some rows and not others, as once, few, many or a class when expanded.

J gene: TRBJ2-7
D gene: TRBD2
clone size: -
V gene: TRBV6-1
CDR3 DNA: TGTGCCAGCAGCCGAATAGCGGGCCTCCTCTCCTACGAGCAGTACTTC
CDR3 protein: CASSRIAGLLSYEQYF

J gene: TRBJ2-3
D gene: TRBD2
clone size: many
V gene: TRBV5-1
CDR3 DNA: TGCGCCAGCAGCTTGTCACTAGCGGGGCCCACAGATACGCAGTATTTT
CDR3 protein: CASSLSLAGPTDTQYF

J gene: TRBJ2-5
D gene: -
clone size: few
V gene: TRBV15
CDR3 DNA: TGTGCCACCAGCAGAGTTCGCAGGGAGAGGGAGACCCAGTACTTC
CDR3 protein: CATSRVRRERETQYF

J gene: TRBJ2-1
D gene: -
clone size: many
V gene: TRBV5-1
CDR3 DNA: TGCGCCAGCACCGAATATTCGGTCATCAATGAGCAGTTCTTC
CDR3 protein: CASTEYSVINEQFF

J gene: TRBJ2-1
D gene: -
clone size: few
V gene: TRBV5-1
CDR3 DNA: TGCGCCAGCAGTATTTCGGCAGGGCCTGGCAATGAGCAGTTCTTC
CDR3 protein: CASSISAGPGNEQFF

J gene: TRBJ2-1
D gene: -
clone size: few
V gene: TRBV14
CDR3 DNA: TGTGCCAGCAGCCAAGAGAGCAGGGACAAGTACAATGAGCAGTTCTTC
CDR3 protein: CASSQESRDKYNEQFF

J gene: TRBJ2-2
D gene: -
clone size: -
V gene: TRBV6-4
CDR3 DNA: TGTGCCAGCCCCCCGGGTCCAGGGAACACCGGGGAGCTGTTTTTT
CDR3 protein: CASPPGPGNTGELFF

J gene: TRBJ2-3
D gene: -
clone size: -
V gene: TRBV7-7
CDR3 DNA: TGTGCGAGCACCGAGGGGGGCAACACAGATACGCAGTATTTT
CDR3 protein: CASTEGGNTDTQYF

J gene: TRBJ2-1
D gene: TRBD2
clone size: -
V gene: TRBV15
CDR3 DNA: TGTGCCACCAGCAGAGATCGACGACTAGCGGGGGGGCTCTACTACAATGAGCAGTTCTTC
CDR3 protein: CATSRDRRLAGGLYYNEQFF

J gene: TRBJ2-1
D gene: -
clone size: -
V gene: TRBV7-2
CDR3 DNA: TGTGCCAGCAGCTTAGTGGACAGCCACAATGAGCAGTTCTTC
CDR3 protein: CASSLVDSHNEQFF

J gene: TRBJ2-1
D gene: -
clone size: few
V gene: TRBV5-1
CDR3 DNA: TGCGCCAGCAGCTTGGCCCCCGTCCCCTACAATGAGCAGTTCTTC
CDR3 protein: CASSLAPVPYNEQFF

J gene: TRBJ1-2
D gene: -
clone size: many
V gene: TRBV28
CDR3 DNA: TGTGCCAGCAGTTTATTGGCCGTGCAGCCAGACTATGGCTACACCTTC
CDR3 protein: CASSLLAVQPDYGYTF

J gene: TRBJ2-1
D gene: -
clone size: few
V gene: TRBV20-1
CDR3 DNA: TGCAGTGTAACATTTTTTCGCTCACCGGACAGACCCAATGAGCAGTTCTTC
CDR3 protein: CSVTFFRSPDRPNEQFF

J gene: TRBJ1-1
D gene: -
clone size: -
V gene: TRBV5-1
CDR3 DNA: TGCGCCAGCAGGCGGGGGGCAGAAGCTTTCTTT
CDR3 protein: CASRRGAEAFF

J gene: TRBJ2-5
D gene: TRBD1
clone size: many
V gene: TRBV28
CDR3 DNA: TGTGCCAGCAGTTTATTTCCACCGGACAGGGGGCCTTGGGAGACCCAGTACTTC
CDR3 protein: CASSLFPPDRGPWETQYF

J gene: TRBJ2-6
D gene: TRBD2
clone size: -
V gene: TRBV11-2
CDR3 DNA: TGTGCCAGCAGCTTAGAACCGCGGGAGTCTGGGGCCAACGTCCTGACTTTC
CDR3 protein: CASSLEPRESGANVLTF

J gene: TRBJ2-1
D gene: -
clone size: many
V gene: TRBV20-1
CDR3 DNA: TGCAGTGCCGATAATCGCAGCGTCTATGAGCAGTTCTTC
CDR3 protein: CSADNRSVYEQFF

J gene: TRBJ2-5
D gene: TRBD2
clone size: few
V gene: TRBV20-1
CDR3 DNA: TGCAGTGCTAGACCCTTGGGGCTAGCGGGGGGCATCGGAGAGACCCAGTACTTC
CDR3 protein: CSARPLGLAGGIGETQYF

J gene: TRBJ2-2
D gene: TRBD2
clone size: few
V gene: TRBV14
CDR3 DNA: TGTGCCAGCAGCCACATACTCCCGGGACTAGCGGGGGCACAATCGAACACCGGGGAGCTGTTTTTT
CDR3 protein: CASSHILPGLAGAQSNTGELFF